This T cell receptor (beta chain) was obtained from a study of regulatory T cells in long-lasting Graves disease. Sequencing libraries for TCR beta were prepared with iRepertoire HTBI primers and Arm-PCR of CDR3 regions. TCRdb re-called the multiplex PCR reads through MiXCR, storing one row per CDR3 protein. The sample consists of hundreds of thousands of distinct CDR3 sequences, 15% to 20% of them appearing once. Noted time point: newly diagnosed GD, antithyroid drugs for less than 3 months. PBMC-extracted RNA yielded the TCR library. This clonotype was counted only a few times. In addition, the sample was reused for a study of T cells in Graves' hyperthyroidism and ophthalmopathy. That source adds: Ophthalmopathy got predicted by the model a median around 6.6 months before its onset.

The clonotype originates from a woman between 40 and 65 years old with Graves disease. The input for sequencing was peripheral blood mononuclear cells (PBMCs), taken at new diagnosis, from a patient treated with antithyroid drugs.

This CDR3 is CASSSDPIAPLHF. The CDR3 nucleotides are TGTGCCAGCAGCTCTGATCCAATAGCACCCCTCCACTTT. The gene calls are TRBV7-2 and TRBJ1-6; D is unresolved. Germline CDR1 and CDR2: SGHTA and FQGNSA. This CDR3 is 13 amino acids long. V gave up 4 bases and J gave up 11 bases, with 12 bases separating them. Supplemented by reference TRBV7-2 and TRBJ1-6, the full variable domain reads GAGVSQSPSNKVTEKGKDVELRCDPISGHTALYWYRQSLGQGLEFLIYFQGNSAPDKSGLPSDRFSAERTGGSVSTLTIQRTQQEDSAVYLCASSSDPIAPLHFGNGTRLTVT.